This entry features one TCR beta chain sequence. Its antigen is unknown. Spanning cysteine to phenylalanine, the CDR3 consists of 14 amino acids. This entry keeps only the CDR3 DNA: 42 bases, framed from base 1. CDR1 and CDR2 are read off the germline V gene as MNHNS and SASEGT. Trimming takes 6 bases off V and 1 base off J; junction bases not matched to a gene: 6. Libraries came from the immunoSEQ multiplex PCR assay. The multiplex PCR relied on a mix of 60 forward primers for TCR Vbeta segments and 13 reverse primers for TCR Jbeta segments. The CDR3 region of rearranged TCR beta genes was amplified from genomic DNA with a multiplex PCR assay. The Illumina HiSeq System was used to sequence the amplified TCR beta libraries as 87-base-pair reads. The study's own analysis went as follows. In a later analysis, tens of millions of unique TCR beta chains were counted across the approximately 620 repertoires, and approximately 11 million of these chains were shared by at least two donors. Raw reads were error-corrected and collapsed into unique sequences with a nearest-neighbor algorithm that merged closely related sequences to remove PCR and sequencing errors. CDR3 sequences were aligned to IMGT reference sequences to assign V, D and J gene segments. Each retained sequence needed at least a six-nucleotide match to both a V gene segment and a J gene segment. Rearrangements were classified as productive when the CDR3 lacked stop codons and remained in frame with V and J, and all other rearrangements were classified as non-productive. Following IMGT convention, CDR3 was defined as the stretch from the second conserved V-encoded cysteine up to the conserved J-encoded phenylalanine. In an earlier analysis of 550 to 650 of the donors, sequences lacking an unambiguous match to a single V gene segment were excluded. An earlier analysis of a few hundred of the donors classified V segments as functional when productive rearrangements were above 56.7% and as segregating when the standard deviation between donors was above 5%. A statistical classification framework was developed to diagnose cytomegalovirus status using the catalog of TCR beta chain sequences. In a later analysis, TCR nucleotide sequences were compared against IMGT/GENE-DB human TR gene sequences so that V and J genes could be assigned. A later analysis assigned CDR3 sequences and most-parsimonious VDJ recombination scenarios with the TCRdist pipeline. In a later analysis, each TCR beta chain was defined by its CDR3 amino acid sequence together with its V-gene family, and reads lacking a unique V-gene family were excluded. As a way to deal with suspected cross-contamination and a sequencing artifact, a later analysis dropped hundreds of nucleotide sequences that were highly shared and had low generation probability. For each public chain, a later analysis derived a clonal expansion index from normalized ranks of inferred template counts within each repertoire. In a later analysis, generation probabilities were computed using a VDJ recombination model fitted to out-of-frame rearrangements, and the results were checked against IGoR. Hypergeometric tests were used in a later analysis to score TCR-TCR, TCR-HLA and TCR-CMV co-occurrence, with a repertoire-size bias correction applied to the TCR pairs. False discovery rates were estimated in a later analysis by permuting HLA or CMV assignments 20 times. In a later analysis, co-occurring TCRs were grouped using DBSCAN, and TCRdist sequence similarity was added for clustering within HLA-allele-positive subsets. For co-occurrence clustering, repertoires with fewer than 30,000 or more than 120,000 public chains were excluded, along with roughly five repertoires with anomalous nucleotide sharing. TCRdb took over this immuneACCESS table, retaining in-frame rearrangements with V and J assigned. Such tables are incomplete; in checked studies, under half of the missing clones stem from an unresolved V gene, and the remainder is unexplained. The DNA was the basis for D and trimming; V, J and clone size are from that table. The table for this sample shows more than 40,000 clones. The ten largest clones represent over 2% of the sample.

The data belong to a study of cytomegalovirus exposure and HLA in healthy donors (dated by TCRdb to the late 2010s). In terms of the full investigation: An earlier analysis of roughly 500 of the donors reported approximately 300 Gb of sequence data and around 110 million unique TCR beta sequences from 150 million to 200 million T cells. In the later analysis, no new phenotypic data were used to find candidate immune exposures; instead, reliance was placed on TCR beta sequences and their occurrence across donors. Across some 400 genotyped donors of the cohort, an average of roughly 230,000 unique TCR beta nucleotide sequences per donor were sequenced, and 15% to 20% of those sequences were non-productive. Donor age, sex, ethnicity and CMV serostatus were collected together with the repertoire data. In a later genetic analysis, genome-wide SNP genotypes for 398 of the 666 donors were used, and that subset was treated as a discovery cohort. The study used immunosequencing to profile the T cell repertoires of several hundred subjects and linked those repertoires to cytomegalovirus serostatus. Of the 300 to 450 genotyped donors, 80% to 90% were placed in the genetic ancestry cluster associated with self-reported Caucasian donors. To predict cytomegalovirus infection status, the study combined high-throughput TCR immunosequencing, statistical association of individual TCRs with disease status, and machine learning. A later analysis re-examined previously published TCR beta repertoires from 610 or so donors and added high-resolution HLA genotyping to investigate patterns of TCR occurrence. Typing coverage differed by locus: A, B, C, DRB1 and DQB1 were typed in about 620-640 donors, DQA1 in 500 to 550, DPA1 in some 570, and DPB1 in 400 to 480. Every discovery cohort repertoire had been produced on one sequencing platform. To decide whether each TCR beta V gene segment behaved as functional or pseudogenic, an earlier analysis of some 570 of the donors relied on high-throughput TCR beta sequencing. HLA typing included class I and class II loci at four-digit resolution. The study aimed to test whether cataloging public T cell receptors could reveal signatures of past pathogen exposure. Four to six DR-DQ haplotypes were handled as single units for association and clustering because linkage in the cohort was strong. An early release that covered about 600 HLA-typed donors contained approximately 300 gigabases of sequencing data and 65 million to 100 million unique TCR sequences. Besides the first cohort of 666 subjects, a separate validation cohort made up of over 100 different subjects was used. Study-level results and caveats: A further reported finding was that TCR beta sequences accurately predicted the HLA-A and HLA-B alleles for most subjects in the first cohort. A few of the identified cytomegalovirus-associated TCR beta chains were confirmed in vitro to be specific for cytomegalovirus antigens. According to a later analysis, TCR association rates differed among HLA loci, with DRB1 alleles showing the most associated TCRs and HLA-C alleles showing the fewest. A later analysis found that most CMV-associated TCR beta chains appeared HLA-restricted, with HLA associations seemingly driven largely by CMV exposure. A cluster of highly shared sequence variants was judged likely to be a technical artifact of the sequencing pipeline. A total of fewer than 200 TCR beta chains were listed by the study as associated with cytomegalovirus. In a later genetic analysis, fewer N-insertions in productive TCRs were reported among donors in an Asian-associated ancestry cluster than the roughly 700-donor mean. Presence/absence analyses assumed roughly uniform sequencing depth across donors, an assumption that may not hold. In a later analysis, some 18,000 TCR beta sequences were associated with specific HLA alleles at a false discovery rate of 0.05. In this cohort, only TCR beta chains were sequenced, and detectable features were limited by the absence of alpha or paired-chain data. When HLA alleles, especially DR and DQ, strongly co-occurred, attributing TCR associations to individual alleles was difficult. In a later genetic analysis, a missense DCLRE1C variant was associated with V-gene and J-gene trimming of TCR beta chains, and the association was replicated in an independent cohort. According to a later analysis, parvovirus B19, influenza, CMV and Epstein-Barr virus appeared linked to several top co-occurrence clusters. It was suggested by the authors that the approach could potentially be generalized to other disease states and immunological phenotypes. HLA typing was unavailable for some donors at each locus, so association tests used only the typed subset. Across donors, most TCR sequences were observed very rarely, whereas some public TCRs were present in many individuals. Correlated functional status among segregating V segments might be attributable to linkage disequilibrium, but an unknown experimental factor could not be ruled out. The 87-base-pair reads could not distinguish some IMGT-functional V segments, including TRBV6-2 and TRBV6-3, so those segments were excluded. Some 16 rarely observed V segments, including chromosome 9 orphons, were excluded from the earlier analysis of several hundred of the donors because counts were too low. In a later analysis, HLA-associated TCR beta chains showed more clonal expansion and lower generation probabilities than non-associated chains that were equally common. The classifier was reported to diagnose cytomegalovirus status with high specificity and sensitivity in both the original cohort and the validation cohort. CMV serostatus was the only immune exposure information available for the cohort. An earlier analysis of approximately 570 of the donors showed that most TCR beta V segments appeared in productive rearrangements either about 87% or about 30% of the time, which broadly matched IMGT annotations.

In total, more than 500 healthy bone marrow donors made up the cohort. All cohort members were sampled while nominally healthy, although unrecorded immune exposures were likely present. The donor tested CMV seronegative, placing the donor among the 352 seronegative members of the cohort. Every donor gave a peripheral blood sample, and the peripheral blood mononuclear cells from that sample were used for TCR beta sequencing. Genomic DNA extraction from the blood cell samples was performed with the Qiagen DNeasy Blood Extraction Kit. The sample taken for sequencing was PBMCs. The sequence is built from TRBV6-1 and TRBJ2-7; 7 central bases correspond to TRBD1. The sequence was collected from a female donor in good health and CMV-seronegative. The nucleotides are TGTGCCAGCAGCCCGACAGGGTCGTCCTACGAGCAGTACTTC. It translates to CASSPTGSSYEQYF.